Listed below are T cell receptor beta chains from one sample, sequenced in a study of blood T cell repertoires in COVID-19. Assay used: immunoSEQ multiplex PCR; TCRdb lists only in-frame clones, some missing. The sample lists some 220,000 clones; 80% to 85% were seen once. The specimen was peripheral blood. The receptors were sampled from a woman older than 75 with active or convalescent COVID-19. Both conserved end residues are part of each CDR3. The D gene is left open where the match is weak. Only part of the rows carry a size: once, few, many, or a class if the clone is expanded.

clone_size | j_call | v_call | d_call | cdr3_nt | cdr3_aa
NA | TRBJ2-5 | TRBV7-3 | TRBD2 | TGTGCCAGCGGGACTAGGGGGGCGGAGACCCAGTACTTC | CASGTRGAETQYF
NA | TRBJ2-3 | TRBV18 | NA | TGTGCCAGCTCCCCGACAGGTGGCACAGATACGCAGTATTTT | CASSPTGGTDTQYF
few | TRBJ1-5 | TRBV4-3 | TRBD1 | TGCGCCAGCAGCCATTCAGGGGACAGCTTTCAGCCCCAGCATTTT | CASSHSGDSFQPQHF
NA | TRBJ2-7 | TRBV5-1 | TRBD2 | TGCGCCAGCAGACAACTAGCGGGAAGCTACGAGCAGTACTTC | CASRQLAGSYEQYF
NA | TRBJ2-7 | TRBV12-3/TRBV12-4 | TRBD2 | TGTGCCAGCAGTTTGGGGGGGTTGGGCGAGCAGTACTTC | CASSLGGLGEQYF
NA | TRBJ1-5 | TRBV6-5 | NA | TGTGCCAGCAATCGACAGGTCTTCAATCAGCCCCAGCATTTT | CASNRQVFNQPQHF
NA | TRBJ2-5 | TRBV19 | TRBD1 | TGTGCCAGTAGGGACAGGTCAAATCAAGAGACCCAGTACTTC | CASRDRSNQETQYF
NA | TRBJ2-7 | TRBV7-2 | NA | TGTGCCAGCAGCTTAGTTGCTGGGCAGGGGAATGGCTACGAGCAGTACTTC | CASSLVAGQGNGYEQYF
NA | TRBJ2-7 | TRBV9 | NA | TGTGCCAGCAGCCCGGGGTCCGAGCAGTACTTC | CASSPGSEQYF
NA | TRBJ2-3 | TRBV5-1 | NA | TGCGCCAGCGGTAGTGGGAGAGGCACAGATACGCAGTATTTT | CASGSGRGTDTQYF
few | TRBJ1-5 | TRBV4-1 | TRBD1 | TGCGCCAGCAGCCAGGGGGACAGGGGGGGCAATCAGCCCCAGCATTTT | CASSQGDRGGNQPQHF
NA | TRBJ2-7 | TRBV18 | TRBD1 | TGTGCCAGCTCACCCGGGACAGGGATCTCCTACGAGCAGTACTTC | CASSPGTGISYEQYF
few | TRBJ2-2 | TRBV9 | TRBD2 | TGTGCCAGCAGCCCTAGGGATAGCGGGCGGGACACCGGGGAGCTGTTTTTT | CASSPRDSGRDTGELFF
NA | TRBJ1-1 | TRBV5-6 | TRBD1 | TGTGCCAGCAGCTTGAGACGGACAGGTTTGAACACTGAAGCTTTCTTT | CASSLRRTGLNTEAFF
NA | TRBJ2-1 | TRBV24-1 | TRBD2 | TGTGCCACCAGTGCTGGGGGACTAGCGGGGGGGCACAATGAGCAGTTCTTC | CATSAGGLAGGHNEQFF
few | TRBJ1-1 | TRBV19 | NA | TGTGCCAGTAGTATAGATCGGGGGGCTGGAATGAACACTGAAGCTTTCTTT | CASSIDRGAGMNTEAFF
NA | TRBJ2-3 | TRBV4-3 | NA | TGCGCCAGCAGCCGAGTACTCAGCACAGATACGCAGTATTTT | CASSRVLSTDTQYF
NA | TRBJ2-3 | TRBV14 | NA | TGTGCCAGCAGCCCAACAACAGGGAGATTAAGCACAGATACGCAGTATTTT | CASSPTTGRLSTDTQYF
NA | TRBJ2-7 | TRBV5-1 | TRBD2 | TGCGCCAGCAGCTTGAGGACTAGCGGGACTCACTCCTACGAGCAGTACTTC | CASSLRTSGTHSYEQYF
NA | TRBJ1-5 | TRBV15 | NA | TGTGCCACCAGCAGGGCGGATCAGCCCCAGCATTTT | CATSRADQPQHF
NA | TRBJ1-3 | TRBV5-6 | NA | TGTGCCAGCACCATACGTATAGCCTCTGGAAACACCATATATTTT | CASTIRIASGNTIYF
NA | TRBJ1-2 | TRBV7-9 | NA | TGTGCCAGCAGCTTAGCCCTCGGGGGGACCTATGGCTACACCTTC | CASSLALGGTYGYTF
once | TRBJ2-3 | TRBV5-1 | NA | TGCGCCAGCAGCTTTACAGGCCGGTCCACAGATACGCAGTATTTT | CASSFTGRSTDTQYF
NA | TRBJ2-3 | TRBV5-4 | TRBD2 | TGTGCCAGCAGCTCCGGGACTAGCGGTTCCACAGATACGCAGTATTTT | CASSSGTSGSTDTQYF
few | TRBJ2-1 | TRBV11-1 | TRBD1 | TGTGCCAGCAGGAGGGGGCAATGGAATGAGCAGTTCTTC | CASRRGQWNEQFF
NA | TRBJ2-1 | TRBV7-2 | TRBD2 | TGTGCCAGCAGCGTTTCACTAGCGGGAGGGCAGAGTGAGCAGTTCTTC | CASSVSLAGGQSEQFF
NA | TRBJ2-7 | TRBV27 | NA | TGTGCCAGCAGCTTAAACGGGGACGAGCAGTACTTC | CASSLNGDEQYF
NA | TRBJ2-7 | TRBV18 | TRBD2 | TGTGCCAGCTCAGCGCCTCCGGGACTAGCGGCTGGTCGAAACGAGCAGTACTTC | CASSAPPGLAAGRNEQYF
few | TRBJ2-3 | TRBV19 | NA | TGTGCCAGTAGCGTGGGTGCTAGCATGAGCACAGATACGCAGTATTTT | CASSVGASMSTDTQYF
NA | TRBJ1-2 | TRBV5-1 | TRBD1 | TGCGCCAGCAGGACGGACAGGGACTATGGCTACACCTTC | CASRTDRDYGYTF
NA | TRBJ2-1 | TRBV10-3 | NA | TGTGCCGTTCGGGAGGGGGCGTTTGAGCAGTTCTTC | CAVREGAFEQFF
NA | TRBJ2-2 | TRBV6-6 | NA | TGTGCCAGCATTATAGGGGCGAACACCGGGGAGCTGTTTTTT | CASIIGANTGELFF
few | TRBJ1-1 | TRBV18 | NA | TGTGCCAGCTCACCGGCGGAGCCGGGGGCTGAAGCTTTCTTT | CASSPAEPGAEAFF
NA | TRBJ1-2 | TRBV5-1 | NA | TGCGCCAGCAGCTTGGCGGTCAGGGGCACAGCTAACTATGGCTACACCTTC | CASSLAVRGTANYGYTF
NA | TRBJ2-1 | TRBV14 | NA | TGTGCCAGCAGCCAATTCACCAGCGGCCCTAGCTCCTACAATGAGCAGTTCTTC | CASSQFTSGPSSYNEQFF
NA | TRBJ2-1 | TRBV19 | NA | TGTGCCAGTAGTAGTTGGAGCAGGGTCAATGAGCAGTTCTTC | CASSSWSRVNEQFF
NA | TRBJ2-7 | TRBV19 | TRBD2 | TGTGCCAGTAGTACCTCTAGCGGTTCCAGGGACGAGCAGTACTTC | CASSTSSGSRDEQYF
NA | TRBJ2-5 | TRBV12-3/TRBV12-4 | NA | TGTGCCAGCAGTTTAGGCAGGGGTGAGACCCAGTACTTC | CASSLGRGETQYF
few | TRBJ2-4 | TRBV6-5 | NA | TGTGCCAGCAGTTCCGCCGGGACATTCGCCAAAAACATTCAGTACTTC | CASSSAGTFAKNIQYF
NA | TRBJ2-7 | TRBV5-6 | TRBD1 | TGTGCCAGCAGCTACCGGGACAGGGTGGGCGAGCAGTACTTC | CASSYRDRVGEQYF
NA | TRBJ1-2 | TRBV7-9 | TRBD1 | TGTGCCAGCACCCCGGGACAGGTCTATGGCTACACCTTC | CASTPGQVYGYTF
NA | TRBJ1-2 | TRBV27 | NA | TGTGCCAGCAGTGGGGGAGGATCGGCTAGGGACTATGGCTACACCTTC | CASSGGGSARDYGYTF
NA | TRBJ1-2 | TRBV19 | NA | TGTGCCACCAACGACAGGTTGGGTGGCTACACCTTC | CATNDRLGGYTF
NA | TRBJ1-2 | TRBV7-9 | NA | TGTGCCAGCAGCGAACAGGGAGTTAACTATGGCTACACCTTC | CASSEQGVNYGYTF
NA | TRBJ2-1 | TRBV25-1 | TRBD1 | TGTGCCAGCAGCGACAGGGGGCACGAGCAGTTCTTC | CASSDRGHEQFF